Below, 6 T cell receptor beta chains from the same sample are listed, as sequenced in a study of vaccination and CD4 T cells after COVID-19. As to treatment: roughly 11-day PBMC culture with coronavirus spike peptide pools or control peptides (ViraFEST assay). Their antigen targets remain unknown. The Oncomine TCR Beta short-read assay sequenced DNA from cultured CD4+ T cells. Via MiXCR, TCRdb re-called the PCR reads, giving one row per CDR3 protein. The table has some 9,500 distinct CDR3 sequences, roughly two thirds seen once. Sample: CD4+ T cells from blood, cultured in vitro, taken before SARS-CoV-2 vaccination. These receptors were obtained from a human donor who had recovered from COVID-19.

V is TRBV24-1 and J is TRBJ2-1; TRBD1 matches 11 bases. V was clipped by 4 bases and J by 3 bases; unmatched bases: 4. CDR1 is KGHDR, CDR2 SFDVKD, per germline. CDR3 length: 16 residues. This CDR3 reads CATSESGQGVYNEQFF. In DNA, the CDR3 is TGTGCCACCAGTGAGTCGGGACAGGGGGTCTACAATGAGCAGTTCTTC.

This chain joins TRBV6-1 and TRBJ2-7; D is ambiguous. Germline V gene data show CDR1 as MNHNS and CDR2 as SASEGT. Trimming left V 7 bases short and J 4 bases short, with 17 bases between. The CDR3 is 14 residues long. The CDR3 loop reads CASMLADFAYEQYF. The CDR3 bases are TGTGCCAGCATGTTGGCAGACTTCGCTTACGAGCAGTACTTC.

This rearrangement joins TRBV19 to TRBJ1-6, with 9 bases aligning to TRBD1. V shed 10 bases and J 10 bases; nucleotides not matched to a gene: 5. Germline V CDR1 and CDR2: LNHDA, SQIVND (reference sequence). The CDR3 has 12 residues. The CDR3 sequence is CATRTGESPLHF. For the CDR3, the DNA is TGTGCCACGAGGACAGGGGAGTCACCCCTCCACTTT. The complete variable domain, with remaining parts taken from reference TRBV19 and TRBJ1-6, reads DGGITQSPKYLFRKEGQNVTLSCEQNLNHDAMYWYRQDPGQGLRLIYYSQIVNDFQKGDIAEGYSVSREKKESFPLTVTSAQKNPTAFYLCATRTGESPLHFGNGTRLTVT.

As concerns this clonotype: One junction end disagrees with the germline gene, perhaps due to a read error. This chain connects TRBV2 to TRBJ1-5, with a tentative D call TRBD1 (5 bases). Germline CDR1 and CDR2: SNHLY and FYNNEI. This CDR3 spans 15 amino acids. CDR3 in DNA: TGTGCCAGCAGTGGACTGGGTCAGGGCAATCAGGCCCAGCATTTT. Protein product: CASSGLGQGNQAQHF.

V gene TRBV6-1 combines with J gene TRBJ2-3, with D possibly matching TRBD1 (6 bases). The CDR3 loop spans 15 amino acids. Germline CDR1 reads MNHNS; CDR2 reads SASEGT. Trimming removed 6 bases from V and 0 bases from J, with 13 bases in between. The CDR3 DNA reads TGTGCCAGCAGCCTAAACAGGGCTAGCACAGATACGCAGTATTTT. Translated: CASSLNRASTDTQYF.

This chain links TRBV20-1 with TRBJ2-7; a possible D gene is TRBD2 (6 bases). The CDR3 is 15 amino acids. The germline gives CDR1 DFQATT, CDR2 SNEGSKA (reference sequence). V lost 0 bases and J 4 bases, leaving 16 bases between the germline ends. CDR3 bases: TGCAGTGCTAGAGATCAATCTAGCGCGAATTACGAGCAGTACTTC. Its translation is CSARDQSSANYEQYF.